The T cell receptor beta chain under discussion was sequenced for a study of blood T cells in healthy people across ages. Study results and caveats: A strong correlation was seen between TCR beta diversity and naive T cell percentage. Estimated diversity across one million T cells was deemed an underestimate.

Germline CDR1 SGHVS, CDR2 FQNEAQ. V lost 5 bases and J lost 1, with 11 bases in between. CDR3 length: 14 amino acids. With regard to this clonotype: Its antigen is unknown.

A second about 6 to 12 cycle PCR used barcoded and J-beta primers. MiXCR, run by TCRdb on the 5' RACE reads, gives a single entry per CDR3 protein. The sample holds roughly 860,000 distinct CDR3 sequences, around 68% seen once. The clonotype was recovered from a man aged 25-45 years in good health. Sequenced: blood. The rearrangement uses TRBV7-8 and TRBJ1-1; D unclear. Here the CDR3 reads CASSGGPSNTEAFF. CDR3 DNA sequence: TGTGCCAGCAGCGGCGGGCCTTCGAACACTGAAGCTTTCTTT.